This T cell receptor (beta chain) was captured in a study of response to subunit inactivated influenza vaccine listed by TCRdb under 2018. With regard to the full study: Deep quantitative T cell receptor repertoire profiling was used in the study to track responses to a trivalent subunit inactivated influenza vaccine.

The protocol used for the library was RT-PCR. TCRdb records Illumina HiSeq 2500 as the sequencer. TCRdb applied fastp at Q25 and MiXCR to the public reads, then kept only in-frame beta chains. Every distinct CDR3 protein forms one entry, paired with its most common genes and DNA. The table for this sample lists roughly 500,000 distinct CDR3 sequences; 25% of them were counted only once. 1.9% of the sample is in the top ten clones. Points on this clonotype: Its antigen remains unidentified. Base qualities are missing; no much larger clone stands one base away.

General findings and caveats noted by the study authors: The authors suggested that each seasonal influenza vaccination may recruit only a limited number of new T cells.

Trimming at the junction amounts to 5 bases on V and 7 bases on J, and the germline ends lie 15 bases apart. Reading the germline V gene (reference sequence) gives CDR1 PRHDT and CDR2 FYEKMQ. The CDR3 covers 14 residues, taking in both the cysteine and the phenylalanine. Of all the DNA, just the CDR3 is kept, 42 bases in frame from base 1. The sample consisted of CD4+ T cells sorted from PBMCs, taken approximately 5 days after vaccination. The receptor was derived from a man aged 50 or older who received an inactivated influenza vaccine. Donor details come from another sample of the same person, matched by shared clones. The V and J genes are TRBV13 and TRBJ2-4; the D gene is perhaps TRBD1 or TRBD2, each of them matching over 5 bases. The sequenced DNA is TGTGCCAGCAGCCCCGGGGCCCTGGGGAACATTCAGTACTTC. This codes for CASSPGALGNIQYF.